This T cell receptor (beta chain) originates from a study of STAT5B mutations in CD4+ large granular lymphocyte leukemia. This CDR3 has 14 residues. V was pared by 4 bases and J by 3 bases, with 4 bases of the junction left unmatched. Germline V gene lookup returns CDR1 SGHRS and CDR2 YFSETQ. Libraries were prepared by immunoSEQ multiplex PCR; TCRdb keeps only in-frame clonotypes and omits some of them. The table shows roughly 34,000 clones, with roughly 76% occurring only once. The sample taken for sequencing was CD4+ T cells from blood buffy coats. The chain has TRBV5-1 and TRBJ2-7, with 10 bases matching TRBD1. The clonotype originates from a human donor in good health. CDR3 protein: CASSTGQGVYEQYF. Here the CDR3 DNA reads TGCGCCAGCAGCACCGGACAGGGGGTCTACGAGCAGTACTTC.